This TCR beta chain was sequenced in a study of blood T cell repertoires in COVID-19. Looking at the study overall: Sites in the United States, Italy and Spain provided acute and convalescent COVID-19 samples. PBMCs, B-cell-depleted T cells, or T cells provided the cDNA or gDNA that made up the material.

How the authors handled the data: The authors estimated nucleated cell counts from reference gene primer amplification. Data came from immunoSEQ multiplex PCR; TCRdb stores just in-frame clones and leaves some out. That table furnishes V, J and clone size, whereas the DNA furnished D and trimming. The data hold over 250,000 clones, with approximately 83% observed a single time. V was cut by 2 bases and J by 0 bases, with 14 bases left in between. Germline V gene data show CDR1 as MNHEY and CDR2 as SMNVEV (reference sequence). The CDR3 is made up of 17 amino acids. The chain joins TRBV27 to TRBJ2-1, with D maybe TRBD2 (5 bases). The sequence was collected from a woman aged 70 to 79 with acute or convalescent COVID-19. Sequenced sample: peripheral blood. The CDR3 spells CASSLNGRGASYNEQFF. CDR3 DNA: TGTGCCAGCAGTTTAAATGGCCGGGGTGCCTCCTACAATGAGCAGTTCTTC.